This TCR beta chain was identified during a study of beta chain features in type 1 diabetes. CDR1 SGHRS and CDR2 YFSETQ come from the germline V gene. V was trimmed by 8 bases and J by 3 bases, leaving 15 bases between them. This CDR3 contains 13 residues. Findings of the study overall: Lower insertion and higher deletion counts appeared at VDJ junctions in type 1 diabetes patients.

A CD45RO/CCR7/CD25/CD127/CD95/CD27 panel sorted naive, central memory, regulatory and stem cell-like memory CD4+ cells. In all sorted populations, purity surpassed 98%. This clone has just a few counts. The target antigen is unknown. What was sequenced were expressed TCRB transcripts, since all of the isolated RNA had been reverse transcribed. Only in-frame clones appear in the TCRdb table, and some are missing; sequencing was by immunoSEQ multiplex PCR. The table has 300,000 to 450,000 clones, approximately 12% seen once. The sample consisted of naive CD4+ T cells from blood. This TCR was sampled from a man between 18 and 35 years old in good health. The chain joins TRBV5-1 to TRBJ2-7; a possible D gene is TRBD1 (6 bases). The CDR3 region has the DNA TGCGCCAGTACCCGGGACACTGGCTACGAGCAGTACTTC. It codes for CASTRDTGYEQYF.